A selection of T cell receptor beta chains follows, all from one sample in a study of beta chain features in type 1 diabetes. Repertoires were generated with immunoSEQ multiplex PCR, while TCRdb's copy carries only in-frame clones and drops some. The top ten hold approximately 0.44% of the sample, which has roughly 300,000 clones, around 7.6% seen once. The sample consisted of central memory CD4+ T cells from blood. The receptors stem from a woman younger than 30 in good health. The CDR3 runs from the conserved cysteine through the conserved F or W. A D gene is named only where the DNA matches it firmly. Clone size, where shown, is once, few, many, or a class for clones that have expanded.

TRBD2 | TRBJ2-1 | TRBV29-1 | many | TGCAGCGGGGAGCGGGATTCCTACAATGAGCAGTTCTTC | CSGERDSYNEQFF
NA | TRBJ1-2 | TRBV11-1 | NA | TGTGCCAGCAGCGATAACGCCTTTACTAACTATGGCTACACCTTC | CASSDNAFTNYGYTF
NA | TRBJ2-3 | TRBV10-3 | NA | TGTGCCATCAGTGAGACCCGTCGATTAGCTACTAGCACAGATACGCAGTATTTT | CAISETRRLATSTDTQYF
TRBD2 | TRBJ2-1 | TRBV5-1 | NA | TGCGCCAGCAGCTTCAGCGGGAGCTCCTACAATGAGCAGTTCTTC | CASSFSGSSYNEQFF
TRBD1 | TRBJ2-5 | TRBV25-1 | few | TGTGCCAGCAGCGAAAGACAGGGGACCAATGAGACCCAGTACTTC | CASSERQGTNETQYF
NA | TRBJ2-1 | TRBV25-1 | few | TGTGCCAGCAGTGGCCCTGGGACACGCAGTGAGCAGTTCTTC | CASSGPGTRSEQFF
TRBD1 | TRBJ1-3 | TRBV2 | few | TGTGCCAGCAGTTCCCTGGCAGGGGGCGCGAACACCATATATTTT | CASSSLAGGANTIYF
NA | TRBJ2-6 | TRBV15 | many | TGTGCCACCGCCCGGGGGCAGGGGGCCAACGTCCTGACTTTC | CATARGQGANVLTF
NA | TRBJ2-5 | TRBV7-3 | NA | TGTGCCAGCAGCCCGGACGCGGAGGGGACCCAGTACTTC | CASSPDAEGTQYF
NA | TRBJ1-3 | TRBV10-3 | NA | TGTGCCATCAGCCCGGGCCTCTCTGGAAACACCATATATTTT | CAISPGLSGNTIYF
TRBD2 | TRBJ2-7 | TRBV9 | NA | TGTGCCAGCAGCGTAGAGTGGGGCTTCAAGACTAGCGGGAGAGGTTACGAGCAGTACTTC | CASSVEWGFKTSGRGYEQYF
TRBD1 | TRBJ1-2 | TRBV28 | NA | TGTGCCAGCAGCCGACAGGGTAACTATGGCTACACCTTC | CASSRQGNYGYTF
NA | TRBJ2-7 | TRBV5-1 | few | TGCGCCAGCAGCTTGGGCGAAGGCTACGAGCAGTACTTC | CASSLGEGYEQYF
TRBD2 | TRBJ2-1 | TRBV5-4 | few | TGTGCCAGCAGCTTGTCCGGGAGGGGTACCTACAATGAGCAGTTCTTC | CASSLSGRGTYNEQFF
TRBD2 | TRBJ2-5 | TRBV5-1 | few | TGCGCCAGCAGCTTGGGTGTAGCGGGAGGTACAGAGACCCAGTACTTC | CASSLGVAGGTETQYF
NA | TRBJ2-7 | TRBV7-9 | few | TGTGCCAGCAGCTTAACCCAAATGACCTACGAGCAGTACTTC | CASSLTQMTYEQYF
TRBD1 | TRBJ1-5 | TRBV29-1 | NA | TGCAGCGTTGCCCTTGGACAGGGGGTCGGTCAGCCCCAGCATTTT | CSVALGQGVGQPQHF
TRBD1 | TRBJ2-5 | TRBV5-4 | NA | TGTGCCAGCAGCAAAACAGGGGCCGAGACCCAGTACTTC | CASSKTGAETQYF
NA | TRBJ1-2 | TRBV27 | NA | TGTGCCAGCAGCCGGGACATGCATAACTATGGCTACACCTTC | CASSRDMHNYGYTF
NA | TRBJ2-5 | TRBV7-8 | NA | TGTGCCAGCAGCCTAGCCGGGGGACGGCAAGAGACCCAGTACTTC | CASSLAGGRQETQYF
NA | TRBJ2-1 | TRBV4-1 | few | TGCGCCAGCAGCCCGGATATGGGACGGAGTAATGAGCAGTTCTTC | CASSPDMGRSNEQFF
NA | TRBJ2-1 | TRBV5-4 | many | TGTGCCAGCAGCTTGACAGGGAGAGGAAACAATGAGCAGTTCTTC | CASSLTGRGNNEQFF
TRBD1 | TRBJ1-2 | TRBV27 | NA | TGTGCCAGCAGAACAGGGGGCGCGGTCTATGGCTACACCTTC | CASRTGGAVYGYTF
NA | TRBJ2-6 | TRBV7-2 | NA | TGTGCCAGCAGCTTAGATCCCCCTCGGGCGGGGGCCAACGTCCTGACTTTC | CASSLDPPRAGANVLTF
NA | TRBJ2-7 | TRBV7-2 | NA | TGTGCCAGACCTCGCTGTGCCTCCCCGGGACTGGGGTACGAGCAGTACTTC | CARPRCASPGLGYEQYF